This T cell receptor beta chain was profiled in a study of T cell responses to AZD1222 COVID-19 vaccine. Study observations and caveats: As reported, nearly half of all spike-specific TCRs target variant regions that are unmutated. Baseline seropositivity occurred in only a handful of AZD1222 recipients. White British people made up most donors, females outnumbered males, and clonal diversity was possibly underestimated. With dominance at 160-218 and 743-854, vaccine-associated CD4 TCRs spanned spike.

As to this clone: Its antigen is as yet unknown.

The CDR3 runs 16 residues. Trimming removed 5 bases from V and 4 bases from J; junction bases left unmatched: 7. CDR1 is KGHDR and CDR2 is SFDVKD in the germline V gene. Libraries were prepared by immunoSEQ multiplex PCR; TCRdb keeps only in-frame clonotypes and omits some of them. In the table there are fewer than 100,000 clones, around nine tenths of which are singletons. This sample comprised peripheral blood, obtained 28 days after the second AZD1222 dose. The TCR originated in an adult who received the AZD1222 COVID-19 vaccine. The chain joins TRBV24-1 to TRBJ2-3, with 11 nucleotides matching TRBD1. The CDR3 DNA is TGTGCCACCAGTGGGGTCGGGACAGGGGGAGCAGATACGCAGTATTTT. This sequence encodes CATSGVGTGGADTQYF.